This TCR beta chain was obtained from a study of CD8+CD57+ T cells in acquired aplastic anemia. Turning to the study itself: Recorded DNA amounts for sorted CD4+ and CD8+ cells had an average of around 3.5 ug. CD4+ cell libraries from healthy donors averaged roughly 10 million reads.

Regarding this clonotype: Antigen specificity is unknown.

Genomic DNA constituted the template upon which TCR beta VDJ and CDR3 profiling was performed. TCRdb called the reads again in MiXCR, with one record for every CDR3 protein. This table holds just over 400,000 distinct CDR3 sequences, around 68% found once. Study outcomes and limitations: CD8+ Simpson's diversity showed no significant patient-control difference. Shared by patients and controls, 25 to 30 CD8+ CDR3s were abundant in patients.

This receptor was taken from a human donor in good health, serving as a control. The sample consisted of sorted CD4+, CD8+, or CD8+CD57+ T cells (not recorded which) from PBMCs.

CDR3 nucleotides: TGCAGTATTCTCGGCGGCCCCAGCTATGAGCAGTACTTC. Amino acid sequence: CSILGGPSYEQYF. The chain is built from TRBV20-1 and TRBJ2-7; D is ambiguous. Germline CDR1 DFQATT, CDR2 SNEGSKA (reference sequence). The CDR3 spans 13 residues. The ends were cut back, 8 bases at V and 7 bases at J, with 21 bases in the middle.